The clone carrying this T cell receptor (beta chain) was seen a few times. The sample belongs to a study of blood T cell repertoires in COVID-19. Original processing notes: Nucleated cell counts were estimated from reference gene primer amplification. Clones were sequenced by immunoSEQ multiplex PCR, and TCRdb holds only the in-frame ones, with some missing. V and J calls and clone size are given by that table; D and trimming were obtained from the DNA. The table lists approximately 230,000 clones, just under 85% of them singletons. CDR3 length: 13 residues. The germline V gene encodes CDR1 MDHEN and CDR2 SYDVKM. Between the trimmed V and J ends, which lost 6 bases and 4 bases, there was a span of 12 bases.

The sequence was obtained from a man aged 40-50 years who had recovered from COVID-19. V and J are TRBV28 and TRBJ1-2; unclear D gene. The source material was PBMCs or T cells enriched from blood (not recorded which). CDR3 sequence (DNA): TGTGCCAGCAGCTGGGAGGCGGGCTATGGCTACACCTTC. Amino acid sequence: CASSWEAGYGYTF.